This entry concerns a single T cell receptor (beta chain). The source of the sample is a study of Ad26.COV2.S vaccination and SARS-CoV-2 variants. The CDR3 sequence is 13 residues long. V trimming: 3 bases; J trimming: 12 bases; junction bases outside the gene matches: 5. Germline-derived CDR1 and CDR2 are LNHNV and YYDKDF (reference sequence). Assay: immunoSEQ multiplex PCR; the TCRdb copy retains only in-frame clones and omits some. The top ten hold more than 3.5% of the sample, which has a few hundred thousand clones, about 90% seen once. Treatment defined: roughly 18 received Ad26.COV2.S at low or high dose, single or two shots; about 5 received placebo; per-sample allocation not given. Specimen acquisition occurred on day 63 following the initial vaccine or placebo injection.

This chain joins TRBV15 and TRBJ2-7, with TRBD2 identical over 13 bases. This material consisted of peripheral blood, taken in a trial of Ad26.COV2.S vaccine versus placebo. The clonotype comes from a person aged 18-60 years who received the Ad26.COV2.S COVID-19 vaccine or a placebo. This chain's CDR3 is CATSSGTSGMRYF. The CDR3, as DNA: TGTGCCACCAGCAGTGGGACTAGCGGGATGAGGTACTTC.